The source of this T cell receptor (beta chain) is a study of cytomegalovirus exposure and HLA in healthy donors. The PCR ran on 60 Vbeta and 13 Jbeta primers. The method was immunoSEQ multiplex PCR; TCRdb's version includes in-frame clones alone and lacks a portion of them. This table has about 160,000 clones, approximately 80% appearing once. CDR3 length: 13 residues. The V gene's germline CDR1 is SGHTA and CDR2 FQGTGA. Trimming cost V 3 bases and J 0 bases, with 5 bases left between them. Sequencing was carried out using PBMCs. This TCR was recovered from a woman in her 30s in good health and CMV-seronegative. This chain joins TRBV7-3 and TRBJ1-1; no clear D gene. Written as DNA, the CDR3 is TGTGCCAGCAGCTTCAACATGAACACTGAAGCTTTCTTT. It encodes CASSFNMNTEAFF.